This T cell receptor (beta chain) stems from a study of T cell responses to AZD1222 COVID-19 vaccine. Study-wide findings and caveats: The study found Spike-specific TCR breadth and depth rose after two AZD1222 doses. Repertoire collection took place solely once the T cell response had peaked. Reports indicate that nearly half of spike-specific TCRs are directed at unmutated variant regions. Seropositivity was recorded at baseline in only six AZD1222 recipients.

About this clone: Its antigen remains unidentified.

The germline V and J ends were trimmed by 2 bases and 13 bases, with 12 bases remaining between them. Germline V gene sequence: CDR1 KGHSH, CDR2 LQKENI. CDR3 length equals 13 residues. The protocol was immunoSEQ multiplex PCR, while the TCRdb copy is restricted to in-frame clones and leaves out a portion. The table records 200,000 or so clones, about 90% of them present only once. The sample here was peripheral blood, taken on day 0 of AZD1222 vaccination. The rearrangement joins TRBV18 to TRBJ1-6, with no clear D. The source is an adult in good health. The CDR3 DNA reads as TGTGCCAGCTCACCAGGGCAGTTGGAGCCCCTCCACTTT. Protein: CASSPGQLEPLHF.